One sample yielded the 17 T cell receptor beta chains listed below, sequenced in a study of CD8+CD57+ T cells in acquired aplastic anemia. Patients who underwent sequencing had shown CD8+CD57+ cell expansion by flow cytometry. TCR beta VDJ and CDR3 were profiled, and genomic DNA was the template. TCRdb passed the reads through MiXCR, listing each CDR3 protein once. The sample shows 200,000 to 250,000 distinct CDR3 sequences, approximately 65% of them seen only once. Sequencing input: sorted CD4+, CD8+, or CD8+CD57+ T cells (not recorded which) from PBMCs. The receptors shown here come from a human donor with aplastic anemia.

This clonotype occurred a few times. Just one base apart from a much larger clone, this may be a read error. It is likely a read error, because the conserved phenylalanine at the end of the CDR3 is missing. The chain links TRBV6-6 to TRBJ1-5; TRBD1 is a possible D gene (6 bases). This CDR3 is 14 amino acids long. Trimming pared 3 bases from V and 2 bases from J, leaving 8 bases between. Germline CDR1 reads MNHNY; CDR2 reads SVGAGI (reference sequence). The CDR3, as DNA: TGTGCCAGCAGTTATCGACAGGGCAATCAGCCCCAGCATCTT. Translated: CASSYRQGNQPQHL.

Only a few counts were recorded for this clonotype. CDR3 bases: TGTGCCAGCAGCTTAGTGGCGGCTACCGCGCCGTACTTC. As protein: CASSLVAATAPYF. The chain has TRBV7-2 and TRBJ2-5; D not certain. This CDR3 has 13 residues. The V and J ends lost 1 base and 13 bases respectively, with 16 bases between them. Germline CDR1 and CDR2: SGHTA and FQGNSA.

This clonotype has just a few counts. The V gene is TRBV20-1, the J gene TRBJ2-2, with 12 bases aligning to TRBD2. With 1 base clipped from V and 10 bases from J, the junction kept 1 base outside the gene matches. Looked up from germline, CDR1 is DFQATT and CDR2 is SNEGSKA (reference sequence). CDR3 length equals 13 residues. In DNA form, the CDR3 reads TGCAGTGCTAGAGGACTAGCGGGAGTGGAGCTGTTTTTT. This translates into CSARGLAGVELFF.

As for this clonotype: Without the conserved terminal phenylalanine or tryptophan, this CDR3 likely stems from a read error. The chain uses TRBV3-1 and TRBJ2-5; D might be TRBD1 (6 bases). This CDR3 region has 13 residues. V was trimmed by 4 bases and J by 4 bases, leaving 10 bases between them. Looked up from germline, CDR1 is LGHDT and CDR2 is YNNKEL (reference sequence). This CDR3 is CASSRVRGETQYL. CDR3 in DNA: TGTGCCAGCAGCCGTGTCAGGGGAGAGACCCAGTACCTC.

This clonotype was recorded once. Here the CDR3 reads CASSLVWDRGSPLHF. CDR3 DNA: TGTGCCAGCAGCTTAGTGTGGGACAGGGGCTCACCCCTCCACTTT. The chain combines TRBV7-2 with TRBJ1-6, with TRBD1 matching 10 bases. The CDR3 has 15 residues. Germline V gene sequence: CDR1 SGHTA, CDR2 FQGNSA. With 1 base clipped from V and 10 bases from J, the junction kept 4 bases outside the gene matches.

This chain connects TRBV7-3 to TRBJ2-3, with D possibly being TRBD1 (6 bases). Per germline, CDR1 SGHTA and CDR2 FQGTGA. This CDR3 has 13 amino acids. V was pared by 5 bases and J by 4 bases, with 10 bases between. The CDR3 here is CASSPDRSDTQYF. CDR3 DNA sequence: TGTGCCAGCAGCCCGGACAGATCAGATACGCAGTATTTT.

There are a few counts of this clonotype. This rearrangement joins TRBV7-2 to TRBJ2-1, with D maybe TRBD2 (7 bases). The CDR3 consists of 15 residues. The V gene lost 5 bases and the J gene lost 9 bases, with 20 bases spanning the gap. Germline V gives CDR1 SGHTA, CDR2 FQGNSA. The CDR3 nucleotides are TGTGCCAGCAGCCGAATAGGGGGGGGGCCCACTGAGCAGTTCTTC. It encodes CASSRIGGGPTEQFF. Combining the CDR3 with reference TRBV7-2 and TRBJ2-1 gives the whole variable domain GAGVSQSPSNKVTEKGKDVELRCDPISGHTALYWYRQSLGQGLEFLIYFQGNSAPDKSGLPSDRFSAERTGGSVSTLTIQRTQQEDSAVYLCASSRIGGGPTEQFFGPGTRLTVL.

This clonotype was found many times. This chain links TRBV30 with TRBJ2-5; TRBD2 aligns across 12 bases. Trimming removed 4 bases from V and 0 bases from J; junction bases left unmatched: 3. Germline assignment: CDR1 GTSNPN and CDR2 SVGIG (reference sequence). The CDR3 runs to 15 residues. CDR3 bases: TGTGCCTGGACTAGCGGGGGGGAGTACCAAGAGACCCAGTACTTC. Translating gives CAWTSGGEYQETQYF. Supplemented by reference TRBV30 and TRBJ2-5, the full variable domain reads SQTIHQWPATLVQPVGSPLSLECTVEGTSNPNLYWYRQAAGRGLQLLFYSVGIGQISSEVPQNLSASRPQDRQFILSSKKLLLSDSGFYLCAWTSGGEYQETQYFGPGTRLLVL.

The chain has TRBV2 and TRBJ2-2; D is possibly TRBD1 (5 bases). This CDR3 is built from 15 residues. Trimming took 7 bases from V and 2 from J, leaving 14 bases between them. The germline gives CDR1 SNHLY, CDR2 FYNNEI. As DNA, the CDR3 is TGTGCCAGCAACTCGCAGGGTACCAACACCGGGGAGCTGTTTTTT. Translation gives CASNSQGTNTGELFF.

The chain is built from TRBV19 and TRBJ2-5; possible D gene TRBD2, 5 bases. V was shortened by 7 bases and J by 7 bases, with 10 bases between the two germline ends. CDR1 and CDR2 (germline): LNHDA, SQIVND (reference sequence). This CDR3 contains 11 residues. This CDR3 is CASMRGMTQYF. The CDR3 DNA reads TGTGCCAGTATGCGAGGGATGACCCAGTACTTC.

The CDR3 reads CSARDVSGAASYEQYF. As DNA, the CDR3 is TGCAGTGCTAGAGATGTTTCGGGGGCCGCCTCCTACGAGCAGTACTTC. V is TRBV20-1 and J is TRBJ2-7, with D perhaps TRBD1 or TRBD2 (6 bases each). The germline gives CDR1 DFQATT, CDR2 SNEGSKA (reference sequence). With 0 bases removed from V and 0 bases from J, the gap between germline ends came to 15 bases. The CDR3 sequence is 16 residues long.

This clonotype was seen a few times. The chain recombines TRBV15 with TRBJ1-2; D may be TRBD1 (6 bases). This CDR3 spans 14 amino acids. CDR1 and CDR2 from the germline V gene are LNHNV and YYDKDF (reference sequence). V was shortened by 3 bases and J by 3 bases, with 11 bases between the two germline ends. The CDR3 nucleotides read TGTGCCACCAGCAGCACAGGGCTCCACTATGGCTACACCTTC. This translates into CATSSTGLHYGYTF.

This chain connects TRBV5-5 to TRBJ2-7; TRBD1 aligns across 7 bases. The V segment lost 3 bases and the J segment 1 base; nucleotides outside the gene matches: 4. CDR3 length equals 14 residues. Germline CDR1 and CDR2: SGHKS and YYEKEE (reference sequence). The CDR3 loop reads CASSSGQASYEQYF. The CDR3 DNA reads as TGTGCCAGCAGCTCCGGACAGGCATCCTACGAGCAGTACTTC.

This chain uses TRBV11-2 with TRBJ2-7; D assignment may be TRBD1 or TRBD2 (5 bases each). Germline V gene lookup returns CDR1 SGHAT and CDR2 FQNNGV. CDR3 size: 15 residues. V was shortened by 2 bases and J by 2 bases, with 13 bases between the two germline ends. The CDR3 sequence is CASSLLGDLTYEQYF. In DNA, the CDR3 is TGTGCCAGCAGCTTATTGGGGGACCTGACCTACGAGCAGTACTTC.

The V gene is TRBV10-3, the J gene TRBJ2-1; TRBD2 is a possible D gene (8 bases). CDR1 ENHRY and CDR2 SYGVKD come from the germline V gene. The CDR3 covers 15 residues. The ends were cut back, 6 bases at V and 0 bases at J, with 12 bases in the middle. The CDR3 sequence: CAIRTGTSSYNEQFF. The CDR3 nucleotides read TGTGCCATCAGGACAGGGACTAGCTCCTACAATGAGCAGTTCTTC.

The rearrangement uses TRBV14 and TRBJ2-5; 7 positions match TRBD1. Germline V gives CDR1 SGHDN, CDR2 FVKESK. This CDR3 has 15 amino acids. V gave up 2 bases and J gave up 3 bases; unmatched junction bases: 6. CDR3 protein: CASSQLTGWEETQYF. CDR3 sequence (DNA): TGTGCCAGCAGCCAATTGACAGGGTGGGAAGAGACCCAGTACTTC.

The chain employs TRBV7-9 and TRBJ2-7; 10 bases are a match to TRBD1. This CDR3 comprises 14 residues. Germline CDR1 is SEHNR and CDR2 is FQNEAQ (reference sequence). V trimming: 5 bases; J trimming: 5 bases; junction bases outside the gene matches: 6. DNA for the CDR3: TGTGCCAGCAGCACGGGACAGGGGAGCGACGAGCAGTACTTC. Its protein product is CASSTGQGSDEQYF.